These T cell receptor beta chains were read from a single sample in a study of T-cell memory formation after mild COVID-19. TCRdb processed the 5' RACE reads anew with MiXCR; each CDR3 protein has one entry. Of 500,000 to 600,000 distinct CDR3 sequences listed, about 20% were seen once; the top ten hold around 12%. The sample taken for sequencing was PBMCs or a T cell subset sorted from them (not recorded which). The receptors here all came from an adult woman who had mild COVID-19 (a few samples of this study predate the infection). Cell type and time point are not known. The CDR3 runs from the conserved cysteine through the conserved F or W. The D gene is left open where the match is weak. Some rows mark clone size as missing; the rest say once, few, many or name a class of expanded clone.

DNA: TGTGCCAGCAGCCAAGGGAGGGACGCTGAAGCTTTCTTT; CDR3: CASSQGRDAEAFF; V: TRBV3-1; size: -; J: TRBJ1-1; D: -
DNA: TGTGCCACCAGTAGCACTAGCGGGAGAGCCGGAGATACGCAGTATTTT; CDR3: CATSSTSGRAGDTQYF; V: TRBV24-1; size: -; J: TRBJ2-3; D: TRBD2
DNA: TGTGCCAGCAGCCAAGTACGCGGGGCGGGTTCCTACGAGCAGTACTTC; CDR3: CASSQVRGAGSYEQYF; V: TRBV4-2; size: -; J: TRBJ2-7; D: -
DNA: TGTGCCAGCTCACCAACAGAAGCCACAGATACGCAGTATTTT; CDR3: CASSPTEATDTQYF; V: TRBV18; size: -; J: TRBJ2-3; D: -
DNA: TGTGCCATCAGGGGGGACGTGGTCGCCTCAAAAGCTTTCTTT; CDR3: CAIRGDVVASKAFF; V: TRBV10-3; size: -; J: TRBJ1-1; D: -
DNA: TGCAGTACTAGGCTCGCGTCCTACAATGAGCAGTTCTTC; CDR3: CSTRLASYNEQFF; V: TRBV20-1; size: -; J: TRBJ2-1; D: -
DNA: TGCAGCGTTGTGGGCGGTAGCACAGATACGCAGTATTTT; CDR3: CSVVGGSTDTQYF; V: TRBV29-1; size: -; J: TRBJ2-3; D: -
DNA: TGTGCCAGCAGCTTAGCGCAGGGACAGAACGAGCAGTACTTC; CDR3: CASSLAQGQNEQYF; V: TRBV7-9; size: -; J: TRBJ2-7; D: TRBD1
DNA: TGTGCCAGCAGCTTGGTTTCCGTTGATGAGCAGTTCTTC; CDR3: CASSLVSVDEQFF; V: TRBV2; size: -; J: TRBJ2-1; D: -
DNA: TGTGCCAGCAGTCAGGGACAGGGAAAAGAAAAACTGTTTTTT; CDR3: CASSQGQGKEKLFF; V: TRBV27; size: few; J: TRBJ1-4; D: TRBD1
DNA: TGTGCCACTCTGAAATCTAGCGGGGGCACAGATACGCAGTATTTT; CDR3: CATLKSSGGTDTQYF; V: TRBV6-6; size: -; J: TRBJ2-3; D: TRBD2
DNA: TGTGCCAGTAGTATAGGACGGAGGATCCAAGAGACCCAGTACTTC; CDR3: CASSIGRRIQETQYF; V: TRBV19; size: -; J: TRBJ2-5; D: -
DNA: TGTGCCAGCAGTTTAGGAGCGGGAGGGCAGCAAGATACGCAGTATTTT; CDR3: CASSLGAGGQQDTQYF; V: TRBV12-3/TRBV12-4; size: -; J: TRBJ2-3; D: TRBD2
DNA: TGTGCCAGCAGCTTCCCCGGGACTAGCGGGACCTCTGGGGCCAACGTCCTGACTTTC; CDR3: CASSFPGTSGTSGANVLTF; V: TRBV5-4; size: few; J: TRBJ2-6; D: TRBD2
DNA: TGTGCCAGCAAACTGGGCTATTCACCCCTCCACTTT; CDR3: CASKLGYSPLHF; V: TRBV28; size: few; J: TRBJ1-6; D: -
DNA: TGTGCCAGCAGTGACATTTCCGGGACAGACTACAATGAGCAGTTCTTC; CDR3: CASSDISGTDYNEQFF; V: TRBV12-3/TRBV12-4; size: -; J: TRBJ2-1; D: TRBD1
DNA: TGTGCCTGGAGTCACGGGACTAGCGGGACCACAGATACGCAGTATTTT; CDR3: CAWSHGTSGTTDTQYF; V: TRBV30; size: -; J: TRBJ2-3; D: TRBD2
DNA: TGTGCCAGCAGCCTAGCGGGGTGGGAGCAGTTCTTC; CDR3: CASSLAGWEQFF; V: TRBV7-2; size: -; J: TRBJ2-1; D: TRBD2
DNA: TGTGCCAGCAGGTCGATCAGGGTGAACACTGAAGCTTTCTTT; CDR3: CASRSIRVNTEAFF; V: TRBV5-5; size: -; J: TRBJ1-1; D: -
DNA: TGTGCCAGCAGCCAACTTAGCGGGGGGCAAGCCAAAAACATTCAGTACTTC; CDR3: CASSQLSGGQAKNIQYF; V: TRBV4-2; size: few; J: TRBJ2-4; D: TRBD2
DNA: TGTGCCAGCAGATCCAAACCGGGACAGGGAAGCACAGATACGCAGTATTTT; CDR3: CASRSKPGQGSTDTQYF; V: TRBV6-1; size: -; J: TRBJ2-3; D: TRBD1
DNA: TGCGCCAGCAGCCAGGGACCGGGACAGGGGAACAATGAGCAGTTCTTC; CDR3: CASSQGPGQGNNEQFF; V: TRBV4-1; size: few; J: TRBJ2-1; D: TRBD1
DNA: TGTGCCAGCAGCCTCCCCCGACAGGGCGGTCAAGATACGCAGTATTTT; CDR3: CASSLPRQGGQDTQYF; V: TRBV9; size: -; J: TRBJ2-3; D: TRBD1
DNA: TGCAGCTTCCTTAGGCCTGTAGCGGGACTTTACGAGCAGTACTTC; CDR3: CSFLRPVAGLYEQYF; V: TRBV29-1; size: -; J: TRBJ2-7; D: TRBD2
DNA: TGTGCCAGCAGCCCAAGCGGGAGAACATACGAGCAGTACTTC; CDR3: CASSPSGRTYEQYF; V: TRBV7-9; size: few; J: TRBJ2-7; D: TRBD2
DNA: TGCGCCAGCAGCCCCCTCCCCGGACTAGCGGGAAGGAATGAGCAGTTCTTC; CDR3: CASSPLPGLAGRNEQFF; V: TRBV4-3; size: few; J: TRBJ2-1; D: TRBD2
DNA: TGTGCCAGCAGTTCCGCCTTACAGGGAAGGGACACTGAAGCTTTCTTT; CDR3: CASSSALQGRDTEAFF; V: TRBV27; size: -; J: TRBJ1-1; D: -
DNA: TGCGCCAGCAGCCACAAACCCCTTCCAGCGGGGACCACTTACAATGAGCAGTTCTTC; CDR3: CASSHKPLPAGTTYNEQFF; V: TRBV4-1; size: -; J: TRBJ2-1; D: TRBD2
DNA: TGTGCCAGCAGTGAAGGAGAGCCTACTCATTATGGCTACACCTTC; CDR3: CASSEGEPTHYGYTF; V: TRBV6-4; size: -; J: TRBJ1-2; D: -